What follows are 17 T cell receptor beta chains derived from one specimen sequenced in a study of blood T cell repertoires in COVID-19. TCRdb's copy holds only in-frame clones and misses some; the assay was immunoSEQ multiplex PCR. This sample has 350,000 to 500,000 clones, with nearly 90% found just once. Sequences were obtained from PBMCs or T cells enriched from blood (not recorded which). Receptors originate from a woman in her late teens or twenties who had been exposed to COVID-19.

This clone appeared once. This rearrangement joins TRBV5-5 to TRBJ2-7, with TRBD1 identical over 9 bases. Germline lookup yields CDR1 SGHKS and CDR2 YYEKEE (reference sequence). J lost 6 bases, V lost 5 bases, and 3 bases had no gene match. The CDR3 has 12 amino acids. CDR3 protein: CASRRTGVEQYF. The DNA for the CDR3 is TGTGCCAGCAGACGGACAGGGGTCGAGCAGTACTTC.

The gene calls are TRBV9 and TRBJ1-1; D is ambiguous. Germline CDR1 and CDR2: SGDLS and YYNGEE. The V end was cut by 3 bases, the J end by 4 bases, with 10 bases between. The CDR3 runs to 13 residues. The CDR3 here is CASSGLGGTEAFF. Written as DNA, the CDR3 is TGTGCCAGCAGCGGGTTAGGCGGCACTGAAGCTTTCTTT.

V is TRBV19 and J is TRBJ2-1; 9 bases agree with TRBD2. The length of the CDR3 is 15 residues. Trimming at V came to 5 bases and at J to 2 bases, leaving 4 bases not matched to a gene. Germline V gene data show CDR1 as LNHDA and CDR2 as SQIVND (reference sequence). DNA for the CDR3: TGTGCCAGTAGTCCTAGCGGGGATACCTACAATGAGCAGTTCTTC. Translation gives CASSPSGDTYNEQFF.

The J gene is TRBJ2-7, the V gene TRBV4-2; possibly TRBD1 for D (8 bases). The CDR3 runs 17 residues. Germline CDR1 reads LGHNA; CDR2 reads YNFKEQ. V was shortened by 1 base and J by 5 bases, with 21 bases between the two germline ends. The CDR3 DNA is TGTGCCAGCAGCCAAGTGTGGTCCCGGGAGGACAGGGACGAGCAGTACTTC. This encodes CASSQVWSREDRDEQYF.

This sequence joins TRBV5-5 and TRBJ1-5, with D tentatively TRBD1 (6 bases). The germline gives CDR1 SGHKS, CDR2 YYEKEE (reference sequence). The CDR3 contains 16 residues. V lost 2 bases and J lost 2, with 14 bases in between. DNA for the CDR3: TGTGCCAGCAGCTTAAGAGCGCCAGGGGGCAATCAGCCCCAGCATTTT. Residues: CASSLRAPGGNQPQHF. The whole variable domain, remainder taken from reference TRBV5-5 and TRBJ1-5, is DAGVTQSPTHLIKTRGQQVTLRCSPISGHKSVSWYQQVLGQGPQFIFQYYEKEERGRGNFPDRFSARQFPNYSSELNVNALLLGDSALYLCASSLRAPGGNQPQHFGDGTRLSIL.

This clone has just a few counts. CDR3 sequence reads: CASSQQRTSSPLHF. The CDR3 DNA is TGTGCCAGCAGCCAGCAGCGGACTAGTTCACCCCTCCACTTT. The chain links TRBV14 to TRBJ1-6; no reliable D call. V was clipped by 3 bases and J by 9 bases, with 12 bases between them. This CDR3 has 14 amino acids. CDR1 and CDR2 (germline): SGHDN, FVKESK.

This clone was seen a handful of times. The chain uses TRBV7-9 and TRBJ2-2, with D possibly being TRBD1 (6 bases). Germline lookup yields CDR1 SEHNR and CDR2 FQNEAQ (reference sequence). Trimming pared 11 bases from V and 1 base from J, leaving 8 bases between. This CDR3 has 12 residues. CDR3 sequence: CAQGRNTGELFF. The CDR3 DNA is TGTGCCCAGGGGAGGAACACCGGGGAGCTGTTTTTT. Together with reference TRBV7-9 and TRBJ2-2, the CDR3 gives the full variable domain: DTGVSQNPRHKITKRGQNVTFRCDPISEHNRLYWYRQTLGQGPEFLTYFQNEAQLEKSRLLSDRFSAERPKGSFSTLEIQRTEQGDSAMYLCAQGRNTGELFFGEGSRLTVL.

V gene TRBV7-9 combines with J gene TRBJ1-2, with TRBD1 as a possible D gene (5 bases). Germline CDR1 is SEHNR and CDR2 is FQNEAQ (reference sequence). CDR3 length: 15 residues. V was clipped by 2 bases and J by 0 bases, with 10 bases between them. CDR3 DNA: TGTGCCAGCAGCTTAAACCGGGGGTCTAACTATGGCTACACCTTC. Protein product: CASSLNRGSNYGYTF.

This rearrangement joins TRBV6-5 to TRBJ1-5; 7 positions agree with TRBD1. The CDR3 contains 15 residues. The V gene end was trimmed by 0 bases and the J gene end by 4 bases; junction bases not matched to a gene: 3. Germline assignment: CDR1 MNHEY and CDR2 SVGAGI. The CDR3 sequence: CASSYSGQLNQPQHF. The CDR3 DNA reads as TGTGCCAGCAGTTACTCGGGACAGCTGAATCAGCCCCAGCATTTT.

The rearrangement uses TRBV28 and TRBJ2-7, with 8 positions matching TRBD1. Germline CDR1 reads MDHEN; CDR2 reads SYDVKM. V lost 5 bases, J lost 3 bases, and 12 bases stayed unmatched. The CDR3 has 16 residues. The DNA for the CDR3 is TGTGCCAGCAGTCCTCTCATCCGGACAGGGCTCTACGAGCAGTACTTC. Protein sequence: CASSPLIRTGLYEQYF.

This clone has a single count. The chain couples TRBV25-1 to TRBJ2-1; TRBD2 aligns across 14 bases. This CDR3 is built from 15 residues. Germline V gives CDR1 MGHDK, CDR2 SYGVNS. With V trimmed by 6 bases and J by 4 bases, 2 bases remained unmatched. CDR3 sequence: CASSGLAGGYNEQFF. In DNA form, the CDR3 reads TGTGCCAGCAGCGGACTAGCGGGGGGTTACAATGAGCAGTTCTTC.

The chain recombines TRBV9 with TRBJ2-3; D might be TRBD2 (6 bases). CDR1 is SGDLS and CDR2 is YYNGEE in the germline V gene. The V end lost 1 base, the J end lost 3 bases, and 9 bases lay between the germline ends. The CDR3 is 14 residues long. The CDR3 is CASSVLEGTDTQYF. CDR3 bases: TGTGCCAGCAGCGTACTGGAGGGTACAGATACGCAGTATTTT.

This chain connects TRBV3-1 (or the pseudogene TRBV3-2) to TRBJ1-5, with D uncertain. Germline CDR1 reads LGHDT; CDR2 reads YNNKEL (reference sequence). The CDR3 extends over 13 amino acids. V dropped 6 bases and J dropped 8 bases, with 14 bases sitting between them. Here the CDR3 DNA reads TGTGCCAGCAGTCGGACTAACGGAGAGCCCCAGCATTTT. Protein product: CASSRTNGEPQHF.

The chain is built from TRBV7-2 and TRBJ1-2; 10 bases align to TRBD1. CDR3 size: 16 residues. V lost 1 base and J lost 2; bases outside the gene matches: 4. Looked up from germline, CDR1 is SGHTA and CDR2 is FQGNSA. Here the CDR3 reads CASSLGRTGGNYGYTF. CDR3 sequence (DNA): TGTGCCAGCAGCTTAGGTCGGACAGGGGGAAACTATGGCTACACCTTC.

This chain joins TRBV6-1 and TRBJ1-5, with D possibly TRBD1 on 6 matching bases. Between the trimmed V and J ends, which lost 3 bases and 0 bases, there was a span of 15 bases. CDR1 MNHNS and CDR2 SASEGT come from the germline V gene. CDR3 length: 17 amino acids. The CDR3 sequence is CASSESAGAYSNQPQHF. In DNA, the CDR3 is TGTGCCAGCAGTGAGTCGGCAGGGGCTTATAGCAATCAGCCCCAGCATTTT.

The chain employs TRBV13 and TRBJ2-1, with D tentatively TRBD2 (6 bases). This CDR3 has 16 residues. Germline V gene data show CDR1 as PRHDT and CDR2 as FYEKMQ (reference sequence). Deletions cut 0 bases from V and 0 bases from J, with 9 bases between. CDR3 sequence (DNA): TGTGCCAGCAGCTTAGGCGGGAGAGGCTCCTACAATGAGCAGTTCTTC. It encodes CASSLGGRGSYNEQFF.

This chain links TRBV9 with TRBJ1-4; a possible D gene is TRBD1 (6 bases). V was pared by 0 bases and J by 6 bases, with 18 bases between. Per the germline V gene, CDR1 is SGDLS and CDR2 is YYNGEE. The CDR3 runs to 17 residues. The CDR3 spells CASSVEGKGRGDEKLFF. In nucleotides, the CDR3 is TGTGCCAGCAGCGTAGAGGGAAAAGGCAGGGGTGATGAAAAACTGTTTTTT.